The T cell receptor (beta chain) described here comes from a study of CD8 T cells in ankylosing spondylitis. Study-level points and caveats: A TCR beta motif of eight highly homologous variants appeared characteristic of ankylosing spondylitis blood.

Quantitative 5'-RACE with molecular barcodes generated TCR beta libraries. TCRdb reprocessed the 5' RACE reads with MiXCR, giving one entry per CDR3 protein. The profile covers just over 300,000 distinct CDR3 sequences, with less than 25% appearing a single time and under 4% taken by the ten largest. This clonotype was detected only a few times. Its antigen is not identified. V was trimmed by 7 bases and J by 4 bases, leaving 13 bases between them. CDR1 is MNHEY and CDR2 is SMNVEV in the germline V gene (reference sequence). This CDR3 contains 14 residues. The TCR sequence derives from a female donor with ankylosing spondylitis or in good health (not recorded which). The rearrangement links TRBV27 to TRBJ2-2; D perhaps matches TRBD1 (5 bases). Sequencing was carried out using blood, either unsorted or a sorted T cell fraction (not recorded which). The CDR3 sequence is CASTTRARTGELFF. CDR3 coding DNA: TGTGCCAGCACCACCAGGGCTCGCACCGGGGAGCTGTTTTTT.